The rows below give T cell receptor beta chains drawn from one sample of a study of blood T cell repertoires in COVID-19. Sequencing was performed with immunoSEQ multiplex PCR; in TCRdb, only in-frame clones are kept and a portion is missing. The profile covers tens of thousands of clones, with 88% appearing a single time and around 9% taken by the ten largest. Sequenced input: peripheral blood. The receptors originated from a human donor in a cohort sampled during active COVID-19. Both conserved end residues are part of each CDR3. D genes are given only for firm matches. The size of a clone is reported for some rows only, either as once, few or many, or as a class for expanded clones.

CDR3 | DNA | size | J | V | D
CSAAKSTEAFF | TGCAGTGCCGCGAAGAGCACTGAAGCTTTCTTT | - | TRBJ1-1 | TRBV20-1 | -
CASSQGYSSEQYF | TGTGCCAGCAGCCAAGGGTATAGCAGCGAGCAGTACTTC | - | TRBJ2-7 | TRBV3-1/TRBV3-2 | -
CASSPWTSGSYEQYF | TGTGCCAGCAGTCCCTGGACTAGCGGGTCCTACGAGCAGTACTTC | - | TRBJ2-7 | TRBV28 | TRBD2
CASSELAANTEAFF | TGCGCCAGCAGTGAGTTAGCCGCCAACACTGAAGCTTTCTTT | - | TRBJ1-1 | TRBV10-2 | -
CASTSQTGVQETQYF | TGTGCCAGCACCTCCCAAACAGGCGTCCAAGAGACCCAGTACTTC | - | TRBJ2-5 | TRBV7-2 | -
CASSQGVGTSGNPFF | TGCGCCAGCAGCCAAGGGGTTGGGACTAGCGGGAACCCGTTCTTC | - | TRBJ2-1 | TRBV4-1 | TRBD2
CASSPGGQGIGYTF | TGTGCCAGCAGCCCAGGGGGACAGGGTATTGGCTACACCTTC | few | TRBJ1-2 | TRBV3-1/TRBV3-2 | TRBD1
CASSEGGQGQNEQFF | TGTGCCAGCAGTGAGGGTGGGCAGGGACAAAATGAGCAGTTCTTC | - | TRBJ2-1 | TRBV25-1 | -
CATSPTTSGYNEQFF | TGTGCCACCAGTCCGACGACTAGCGGCTACAATGAGCAGTTCTTC | - | TRBJ2-1 | TRBV24-1 | TRBD2
CASSLGGSGSETQYF | TGTGCCAGCAGCTTGGGCGGTAGCGGGAGTGAGACCCAGTACTTC | - | TRBJ2-5 | TRBV5-8 | TRBD2
CASSQGSGFNQPQHF | TGTGCCAGCAGCCAAGGTTCAGGGTTCAATCAGCCCCAGCATTTT | - | TRBJ1-5 | TRBV3-1/TRBV3-2 | -
CASKITENTEAFF | TGTGCCAGCAAGATAACAGAGAACACTGAAGCTTTCTTT | - | TRBJ1-1 | TRBV6-8 | -
CASSKDCDPGLAGNTDTQYF | TGTGCCAGCAGCAAAGATTGCGATCCGGGACTAGCGGGGAACACAGATACGCAGTATTTT | - | TRBJ2-3 | TRBV21-1 | -
CASSLTGANTGELFF | TGTGCCAGCAGCTTAACGGGGGCTAACACCGGGGAGCTGTTTTTT | - | TRBJ2-2 | TRBV7-3 | -
CASSPIPGQGVCSNQPQHF | TGTGCCAGCAGCCCAATCCCGGGGCAGGGGGTTTGCAGCAATCAGCCCCAGCATTTT | - | TRBJ1-5 | TRBV5-4 | TRBD1
CAWRRGTGGGQPQHF | TGTGCCTGGAGGCGAGGGACAGGGGGCGGTCAGCCCCAGCATTTT | - | TRBJ1-5 | TRBV30 | TRBD1
CASSRGLAGGRNEQFF | TGTGCCAGCAGTCGAGGACTAGCGGGGGGGCGGAATGAGCAGTTCTTC | few | TRBJ2-1 | TRBV28 | TRBD2
CASSLREYQETQYF | TGTGCCAGCAGCTTAAGGGAGTACCAAGAGACCCAGTACTTC | - | TRBJ2-5 | TRBV5-4 | -
CASSATGSGYTF | TGTGCCAGCAGTGCCACAGGGTCTGGCTACACCTTC | - | TRBJ1-2 | TRBV28 | -
CASSVATSGANNEQFF | TGTGCCAGTAGTGTCGCGACTAGCGGGGCTAACAATGAGCAGTTCTTC | - | TRBJ2-1 | TRBV19 | TRBD2
CASSQEGGSTYNEQFF | TGTGCCAGCAGCCAAGAAGGGGGTAGTACCTACAATGAGCAGTTCTTC | - | TRBJ2-1 | TRBV4-2 | -
CASSPLDRSDTEAFF | TGCGCCAGCAGCCCCTTGGACAGGAGCGACACTGAAGCTTTCTTT | - | TRBJ1-1 | TRBV5-1 | TRBD1
CASRDRGIGANYGYTF | TGTGCCAGTAGAGACAGGGGAATTGGAGCTAACTATGGCTACACCTTC | - | TRBJ1-2 | TRBV19 | TRBD1
CASSFPSSVADEQYF | TGTGCCAGCAGTTTTCCCTCTTCGGTAGCGGACGAGCAGTACTTC | - | TRBJ2-7 | TRBV28 | -
CASSSTYSNTEAFF | TGTGCCAGCAGTTCCACGTACAGTAACACTGAAGCTTTCTTT | - | TRBJ1-1 | TRBV11-1 | -
CASSLAGRGWTQYF | TGTGCCAGCAGCTTAGCCGGGCGGGGGTGGACCCAGTACTTC | - | TRBJ2-5 | TRBV11-2 | TRBD2
CASSPTPGGHGYTF | TGCGCCAGCAGCCCTACTCCAGGGGGCCATGGCTACACCTTC | - | TRBJ1-2 | TRBV5-1 | TRBD1
CASSQTGFGYGYTF | TGTGCCAGCAGCCAGACAGGGTTCGGCTATGGCTACACCTTC | - | TRBJ1-2 | TRBV6-6 | TRBD1
CASSLGQGASEQYF | TGTGCCAGCAGCTTGGGACAGGGGGCGAGCGAGCAGTACTTC | - | TRBJ2-7 | TRBV7-2 | TRBD1
CASSQVGSGDYNSPLHF | TGTGCCAGCAGCCAAGTGGGAAGCGGGGACTATAATTCACCCCTCCACTTT | - | TRBJ1-6 | TRBV3-1/TRBV3-2 | -
CASSPRLAGANNEQFF | TGTGCCAGCAGCCCCCGACTAGCGGGAGCAAACAATGAGCAGTTCTTC | - | TRBJ2-1 | TRBV7-8 | TRBD2
CASSLGSGELSYGYTF | TGTGCCAGCAGCTTAGGTTCCGGGGAGCTAAGTTATGGCTACACCTTC | - | TRBJ1-2 | TRBV7-9 | -
CASSWGGDTEAFF | TGCGCCAGCAGCTGGGGCGGAGACACTGAAGCTTTCTTT | few | TRBJ1-1 | TRBV5-1 | -
CASSHLAGGSSYEQYF | TGTGCCAGCAGCCACCTGGCGGGGGGCAGCTCCTACGAGCAGTACTTC | - | TRBJ2-7 | TRBV7-9 | TRBD2
CASSLEGWETQYF | TGTGCCAGCAGCTTAGAGGGGTGGGAGACCCAGTACTTC | - | TRBJ2-5 | TRBV7-8 | -
CASSQPSGVYEQYF | TGTGCCAGCAGCCAACCCAGCGGGGTCTACGAGCAGTACTTC | - | TRBJ2-7 | TRBV4-2 | TRBD2
CASSMTSGGQETQYF | TGTGCCAGTAGTATGACTAGCGGGGGACAAGAGACCCAGTACTTC | - | TRBJ2-5 | TRBV19 | TRBD2
CASSIAGGPYEQYF | TGTGCCAGTAGTATAGCGGGGGGCCCCTACGAGCAGTACTTC | - | TRBJ2-7 | TRBV19 | -
CASSQDWDRGRETQYF | TGTGCCAGCAGCCAAGATTGGGACAGGGGTAGGGAGACCCAGTACTTC | - | TRBJ2-5 | TRBV3-1/TRBV3-2 | TRBD1
CASSGQALATNEKLFF | TGTGCCAGTTCCGGACAGGCCCTGGCAACTAATGAAAAACTGTTTTTT | - | TRBJ1-4 | TRBV19 | TRBD1
CASSPPTGTNEKLFF | TGCGCCAGCAGTCCTCCCACAGGCACTAATGAAAAACTGTTTTTT | - | TRBJ1-4 | TRBV4-1 | -
CASSLEHNQPQHF | TGTGCCAGCAGCTTAGAACACAATCAGCCCCAGCATTTT | - | TRBJ1-5 | TRBV11-2 | -
CASSRGGDTQYF | TGTGCCAGCAGCCGCGGGGGAGATACGCAGTATTTT | few | TRBJ2-3 | TRBV12-3/TRBV12-4 | TRBD2
CASSPQALPYNEQFF | TGTGCCAGCAGTCCGCAAGCGTTACCTTACAATGAGCAGTTCTTC | - | TRBJ2-1 | TRBV27 | -
CASVLAGVQETQYF | TGTGCCAGCGTTCTAGCGGGGGTTCAAGAGACCCAGTACTTC | - | TRBJ2-5 | TRBV2 | TRBD2
CASSPNGEVPTEAFF | TGTGCCAGCAGCCCCAACGGGGAGGTCCCGACCGAAGCTTTCTTT | few | TRBJ1-1 | TRBV3-1/TRBV3-2 | -
CASSLGTGNQPQHF | TGTGCCAGCAGCTTAGGGACAGGGAATCAGCCCCAGCATTTT | - | TRBJ1-5 | TRBV7-8 | TRBD1
CASSQGLAGGTDTQYF | TGTGCCAGCAGCCAGGGACTAGCGGGGGGCACAGATACGCAGTATTTT | once | TRBJ2-3 | TRBV4-2 | TRBD2
CATRRGTGIDTQYF | TGTGCCACACGCCGGGGGACAGGAATAGATACGCAGTATTTT | - | TRBJ2-3 | TRBV6-5 | TRBD1
CASSQRQGANYGYTF | TGCGCCAGCAGCCAACGACAGGGGGCTAACTATGGCTACACCTTC | - | TRBJ1-2 | TRBV5-1 | TRBD1
CASSGNRVPDVTTNEKLFF | TGTGCCAGCAGCGGGAACAGGGTCCCCGACGTTACAACTAATGAAAAACTGTTTTTT | - | TRBJ1-4 | TRBV9 | -
CASSTRQGWDQPQHF | TGTGCCAGTAGTACAAGACAGGGGTGGGATCAGCCCCAGCATTTT | - | TRBJ1-5 | TRBV19 | TRBD1